Each of the 31 T cell receptor beta chains below was sequenced from the same sample in a study of T-cell memory formation after mild COVID-19. TCRdb reprocessed the 5' RACE reads via MiXCR and lists one record per CDR3 protein. The repertoire includes fewer than 700,000 distinct CDR3 sequences, 15% to 20% of them detected once, and around 12% sits in the top ten. The sample comprised PBMCs or a T cell subset sorted from them (not recorded which). These receptors were obtained from an adult woman who had mild COVID-19 (a few samples of this study predate the infection). Cell type and time point are not known.

This clonotype was observed many times. The genes are TRBV7-3 and TRBJ2-3; 14 bases line up with TRBD2. This CDR3 is built from 16 residues. The germline CDR1 and CDR2 sequences are SGHTA and FQGTGA. The J segment lost 5 bases and the V segment lost 4 bases, leaving 5 bases of the junction unmatched. This CDR3 reads CASSSGLAGDGDTQYF. DNA for the CDR3: TGTGCCAGCAGCTCGGGACTAGCGGGAGATGGAGATACGCAGTATTTT.

There are many counts of this clonotype. The chain uses TRBV18 and TRBJ2-7, with a possible D match to TRBD1 (6 bases). Germline-derived CDR1 and CDR2 are KGHSH and LQKENI. CDR3 length equals 12 residues. Trimming stripped 2 bases from V and 5 bases from J, with 7 bases between. The CDR3 DNA sequence: TGTGCCAGCTCACCAAACAGGGACGAGCAGTACTTC. This translates into CASSPNRDEQYF.

The V call is TRBV4-1, the J call TRBJ2-7, with TRBD1 matching over 7 bases. The germline V gene has CDR1 MGHRA and CDR2 YSYEKL. This CDR3 spans 15 amino acids. V lost 4 bases to trimming and J lost 4 bases; unmatched junction nucleotides: 10. DNA of the CDR3: TGCGCCAGCAGCCCCTCGTACAGGGGTGGATACGAGCAGTACTTC. Translating gives CASSPSYRGGYEQYF.

This chain connects TRBV24-1 to TRBJ1-5; 7 nucleotides align to TRBD1. Germline trimming cut 9 bases from V and 3 bases from J; bases unmatched to any gene: 7. Germline lookup yields CDR1 KGHDR and CDR2 SFDVKD. The CDR3 is 14 residues long. CDR3 region: CATEQTGTNQPQHF. CDR3 nucleotide sequence: TGTGCCACCGAACAGACAGGGACCAATCAGCCCCAGCATTTT.

The genes are TRBV5-1 and TRBJ2-3; tentatively, D is TRBD1 (6 bases). V was trimmed by 3 bases and J by 2 bases, leaving 16 bases between them. Per the germline V gene, CDR1 is SGHRS and CDR2 is YFSETQ. This CDR3 comprises 16 residues. Written as DNA, the CDR3 is TGCGCCAGCAGCTCAACAGGGATCGGGCTCACAGATACGCAGTATTTT. Amino acids: CASSSTGIGLTDTQYF.

This clonotype was seen a handful of times. The chain is built from TRBV7-3 and TRBJ2-3; TRBD1 aligns across 10 bases. The CDR3 sequence is 15 residues long. CDR1 and CDR2 from the germline V gene are SGHTA and FQGTGA. The V gene end was trimmed by 6 bases and the J gene end by 5 bases; junction bases not matched to a gene: 8. CDR3 DNA: TGTGCCAGCAGGTCGACAGGGGGCGGAGGAGATACGCAGTATTTT. Its translation: CASRSTGGGGDTQYF.

This clonotype has more than one count but fewer than ten. The chain joins TRBV2 to TRBJ1-2, with 9 bases lining up with TRBD1. Per the germline V gene, CDR1 is SNHLY and CDR2 is FYNNEI. There are 17 residues in the CDR3. Trimming removed 4 bases from V and 1 base from J; junction bases left unmatched: 10. The CDR3 reads CASSGPGQGSVNYGYTF. Here the CDR3 DNA reads TGTGCCAGCAGTGGTCCGGGACAGGGCTCCGTTAACTATGGCTACACCTTC.

This clonotype turned up a few times. V and J are TRBV6-6 and TRBJ2-4, with D maybe TRBD2 (8 bases). The CDR3 spans 17 residues. Between the trimmed V and J ends, which lost 2 bases and 4 bases, there was a span of 18 bases. CDR1 and CDR2 from the germline V gene are MNHNY and SVGAGI (reference sequence). As DNA, the CDR3 is TGTGCCAGCAGTTACCCCCCGGGGGGGACAGCAAAAAACATTCAGTACTTC. Its translation is CASSYPPGGTAKNIQYF.

This clonotype has more than one count but fewer than ten. Relative to the germline gene, one junction end is altered; a read error may explain this. The rearrangement uses TRBV3-1 and TRBJ2-5; D is unresolved. This CDR3 comprises 16 residues. Germline-derived CDR1 and CDR2 are LGHDT and YNNKEL (reference sequence). The CDR3 protein is CASSTHIRAARESQYF. CDR3 in DNA: TGTGCCAGCAGCACCCACATACGGGCAGCAAGAGAGAGCCAGTACTTC.

In this sample, this clonotype turned up a few times. V is TRBV7-2 and J is TRBJ1-2; D is perhaps TRBD1 (6 bases). The CDR3 spans 15 residues. The V gene's germline CDR1 is SGHTA and CDR2 FQGNSA. With 2 bases removed from V and 2 bases from J, the gap between germline ends came to 12 bases. The CDR3 nucleotides read TGTGCCAGCAGCTTACAAGCTCAGGGGAACTATGGCTACACCTTC. Its translation: CASSLQAQGNYGYTF.

In this sample, this clonotype turned up many times. The chain has TRBV12-3 or TRBV12-4 and TRBJ2-3; no firm D call. The CDR3 is 14 amino acids. V was shortened by 8 bases and J by 0 bases, with 12 bases between the two germline ends. CDR3 coding DNA: TGTGCCAGCGTGGACGGATCTAGCACAGATACGCAGTATTTT. Translating gives CASVDGSSTDTQYF.

Ten or more counts support this clonotype. This sequence joins TRBV12-3 or TRBV12-4 and TRBJ1-3; D unresolved. V gave up 3 bases and J gave up 0 bases, with 6 bases separating them. The CDR3 has 14 residues. The CDR3 reads CASSFKISGNTIYF. The CDR3 DNA sequence: TGTGCCAGCAGTTTCAAAATCTCTGGAAACACCATATATTTT.

This clonotype has only a few counts. The chain is built from TRBV19 and TRBJ2-3; tentatively, D is TRBD2 (5 bases). The CDR3 has 15 amino acids. The V end lost 1 base, the J end lost 5 bases, and 13 bases lay between the germline ends. The V gene's germline CDR1 is LNHDA and CDR2 SQIVND (reference sequence). The CDR3 protein is CASSIASPLVDTQYF. CDR3 nucleotides: TGTGCCAGTAGTATAGCTAGCCCGCTGGTAGATACGCAGTATTTT.

V and J are TRBV4-2 and TRBJ2-1, with 11 bases identical to TRBD1. Losses at the gene ends were 4 bases for V and 5 bases for J; bases not matched to a gene: 4. This CDR3 has 15 residues. Germline V gene sequence: CDR1 LGHNA, CDR2 YNFKEQ. For the CDR3, the DNA is TGTGCCAGCAGCCCCCGGGACAGGGGGAACAATGAGCAGTTCTTC. Translation gives CASSPRDRGNNEQFF.

This clonotype was detected a few times. This chain links TRBV2 with TRBJ1-3; D gene ambiguous. This CDR3 spans 12 amino acids. Looked up from germline, CDR1 is SNHLY and CDR2 is FYNNEI. V lost 8 bases to trimming and J lost 0 bases, with 5 bases between them. The CDR3 region has the DNA TGTGCCAGCTTTAGCTCTGGAAACACCATATATTTT. Its protein is CASFSSGNTIYF.

This clonotype was seen only a few times. This chain uses TRBV12-3 or TRBV12-4 with TRBJ1-6, with no clear D. The V gene lost 3 bases and the J gene lost 10 bases, with 7 bases spanning the gap. This CDR3 region has 12 residues. The CDR3 DNA sequence: TGTGCCAGCAGTTTCGGGTGGTCACCCCTCCACTTT. Translated, it gives CASSFGWSPLHF.

V is TRBV7-2 and J is TRBJ2-5, with 8 nucleotides matching TRBD2. The trim removed 1 base at V and 1 base at J, leaving 8 bases unmatched. In germline, CDR1 is SGHTA, CDR2 FQGNSA. The CDR3 is made up of 17 amino acids. The CDR3 DNA is TGTGCCAGCAGCTTAGGGGTCCTAGCGGGTATCCAAGAGACCCAGTACTTC. This sequence encodes CASSLGVLAGIQETQYF.

This clonotype was found a few times. The chain is built from TRBV24-1 and TRBJ2-7; 8 nucleotides match TRBD1. CDR1 is KGHDR and CDR2 is SFDVKD in the germline V gene. J gave up 0 bases and V 2 bases, and 2 bases lay outside the gene matches. The CDR3 consists of 15 residues. CDR3 sequence (DNA): TGTGCCACCAGTGATTCCGGGACAGGCTCCTACGAGCAGTACTTC. This sequence encodes CATSDSGTGSYEQYF.

This clonotype occurred a few times. The chain uses TRBV6-2 or TRBV6-3 and TRBJ2-7; a weak D match, TRBD1 (5 bases). Trimming took off 1 base at V and 6 bases at J, with 7 bases between the two ends. This CDR3 is 12 amino acids long. The V gene's germline CDR1 is MNHEY and CDR2 SVGEGT. The chain's CDR3 is CASSYWGGEQYF. The CDR3 DNA reads as TGTGCCAGCAGTTACTGGGGCGGCGAGCAGTACTTC.

Only a few counts were recorded for this clonotype. The chain employs TRBV27 and TRBJ2-1; 10 nucleotides line up with TRBD2. There are 15 residues in the CDR3. V dropped 5 bases and J dropped 8; count of bases not matched to a gene: 9. Germline V gene data show CDR1 as MNHEY and CDR2 as SMNVEV (reference sequence). CDR3 in DNA: TGTGCCAGCAGTAATCCGGGACTAGCGATCTATGAGCAGTTCTTC. This gives the protein CASSNPGLAIYEQFF.

This clonotype appeared a few times. V and J are TRBV6-6 and TRBJ2-5; possibly TRBD2 for D (6 bases). Germline V lookup: CDR1 MNHNY, CDR2 SVGAGI (reference sequence). V was pared by 5 bases and J by 5 bases, with 15 bases between. The CDR3 totals 14 residues. Here the CDR3 reads CASSIPAEGETQYF. The CDR3 DNA is TGTGCCAGCAGTATACCAGCGGAGGGGGAGACCCAGTACTTC.

The sample holds a few counts of this clonotype. The chain has TRBV7-6 and TRBJ2-7; the D gene is possibly TRBD2 (6 bases). V was trimmed by 4 bases and J by 3 bases, leaving 22 bases between them. The CDR3 loop spans 17 amino acids. Germline CDR1 reads SGHVS; CDR2 reads FNYEAQ. In DNA form, the CDR3 reads TGTGCCAGCAGCTCATCTTTTGCGGACGGGGGATACTACGAGCAGTACTTC. This gives the protein CASSSSFADGGYYEQYF. The complete variable domain, with remaining parts taken from reference TRBV7-6 and TRBJ2-7, reads GAGVSQSPRYKVTKRGQDVALRCDPISGHVSLYWYRQALGQGPEFLTYFNYEAQQDKSGLPNDRFSAERPEGSISTLTIQRTEQRDSAMYRCASSSSFADGGYYEQYFGPGTRLTVT.

This chain links TRBV4-1 with TRBJ1-1; D is unresolved. Germline assignment: CDR1 MGHRA and CDR2 YSYEKL. This CDR3 comprises 15 residues. The V gene lost 2 bases and the J gene lost 2 bases, with 12 bases spanning the gap. The CDR3 is CASSQLPGANTEAFF. Written as DNA, the CDR3 is TGCGCCAGCAGCCAACTACCGGGAGCCAACACTGAAGCTTTCTTT.

The chain carries TRBV12-3 or TRBV12-4 and TRBJ1-5; D uncertain. The CDR3 spans 12 residues. Trimming took off 4 bases at V and 5 bases at J, with 6 bases between the two ends. The CDR3 nucleotides read TGTGCCAGCAGTTCGCCGTATCAGCCCCAGCATTTT. This translates into CASSSPYQPQHF.

J is TRBJ2-1 and V is TRBV7-6; 8 bases align to TRBD2. V lost 5 bases to trimming and J lost 7 bases; unmatched junction nucleotides: 16. Germline loops: CDR1 SGHVS, CDR2 FNYEAQ. CDR3 length: 17 residues. The CDR3 nucleotides are TGTGCCAGCAGCGCCCTTGGAAGGCGGGGGGCCAGGAATGAGCAGTTCTTC. Translating gives CASSALGRRGARNEQFF.

This clonotype was seen only a few times. The chain employs TRBV11-2 and TRBJ2-5; D is possibly TRBD2 (5 bases). With 7 bases removed from V and 2 bases from J, the gap between germline ends came to 14 bases. This CDR3 is 14 amino acids long. Germline V CDR1 and CDR2: SGHAT, FQNNGV. CDR3 sequence: CASTSMTGQETQYF. The CDR3 DNA sequence: TGTGCCAGCACCTCCATGACGGGACAAGAGACCCAGTACTTC. The variable domain in full, with the rest retrieved from reference TRBV11-2 and TRBJ2-5, is EAGVAQSPRYKIIEKRQSVAFWCNPISGHATLYWYQQILGQGPKLLIQFQNNGVVDDSQLPKDRFSAERLKGVDSTLKIQPAKLEDSAVYLCASTSMTGQETQYFGPGTRLLVL.

The table lists this clonotype with many counts. The V gene is TRBV25-1, the J gene TRBJ1-1; D is unclear. CDR3 length equals 15 residues. Deletions cut 4 bases from V and 4 bases from J, with 16 bases between. Germline V gene data show CDR1 as MGHDK and CDR2 as SYGVNS. As DNA, the CDR3 is TGTGCCAGCAGTGGGGTGTACGGATATGGCACTGAAGCTTTCTTT. This sequence encodes CASSGVYGYGTEAFF.

This clonotype has just a few counts. This chain links TRBV4-2 with TRBJ1-1, with TRBD1 identical over 8 bases. J lost 5 bases, V lost 0 bases, and 8 bases had no gene match. The CDR3 extends over 16 amino acids. In germline, CDR1 is LGHNA, CDR2 YNFKEQ. The CDR3 bases are TGTGCCAGCAGCCAAGAATGGACAGGGACCCTGACTGAAGCTTTCTTT. Translation gives CASSQEWTGTLTEAFF.

The CDR3 DNA sequence: TGTGCCAGCAGAGGGGTTTCCAAAAACATTCAGTACTTC. As protein: CASRGVSKNIQYF. The V gene is TRBV7-9, the J gene TRBJ2-4; TRBD1 might be the D (5 bases). V was pared by 6 bases and J by 2 bases, with 8 bases between. The germline V gene has CDR1 SEHNR and CDR2 FQNEAQ (reference sequence). The CDR3 spans 13 residues.

This rearrangement joins TRBV3-1 to TRBJ2-5; TRBD1 is a possible D gene (6 bases). The CDR3 has 15 amino acids. The germline V gene has CDR1 LGHDT and CDR2 YNNKEL (reference sequence). With 3 bases removed from V and 2 bases from J, the gap between germline ends came to 13 bases. Written as DNA, the CDR3 is TGTGCCAGCAGCCATCGACAGGCTTCTCAAGAGACCCAGTACTTC. This codes for CASSHRQASQETQYF.

This clonotype came up a few times. V is TRBV27 and J is TRBJ2-7; 10 bases are shared with TRBD2. This CDR3 has 15 amino acids. Losses at the gene ends were 8 bases for V and 0 bases for J; bases not matched to a gene: 7. Germline-derived CDR1 and CDR2 are MNHEY and SMNVEV (reference sequence). The CDR3 nucleotides read TGTGCCAGCTCTAGCGGGAGTACCCTCTCCTACGAGCAGTACTTC. Translating it yields CASSSGSTLSYEQYF.